This is a list of T cell receptor beta chains from one sample in a study of CD8 T cells in Susac syndrome. Via MiXCR, TCRdb re-called the immunoSEQ multiplex PCR reads, giving one row per CDR3 protein. This sample yields around 80,000 distinct CDR3 sequences, of which 94% are seen a single time; about 0.5% belongs to the top ten. Material: CD8+ T cells from PBMCs. These receptors all stem from a human donor with Susac syndrome. CDR3s include the opening cysteine and the closing phenylalanine or tryptophan. D genes are given only for firm matches. Some rows mark clone size as missing; the rest say once, few, many or name a class of expanded clone.

v_gene,len,abundance,j_gene,d_gene,CDR3aa,CDR3nt
TRBV27,14,.,TRBJ1-2,.,CASSLSGSAYGYTF,TGTGCCAGCAGTTTATCCGGGTCGGCTTATGGCTACACCTTC
TRBV6-5,13,.,TRBJ2-1,TRBD1,CASSYGQGGEQFF,TGTGCCAGCAGTTACGGACAGGGGGGTGAGCAGTTCTTC
TRBV24-1,14,.,TRBJ1-5,.,CATSDRGASWPQHF,TGTGCCACCAGTGATCGAGGGGCTAGTTGGCCCCAGCATTTT
TRBV19,14,.,TRBJ2-7,.,CASSGYRDFGEQYF,TGTGCCAGTAGTGGCTACAGGGATTTCGGCGAGCAGTACTTC
TRBV6-2/TRBV6-3,10,.,TRBJ2-1,.,CASRDNEQFF,TGTGCCAGCAGGGACAATGAGCAGTTCTTC
TRBV5-1,12,.,TRBJ2-1,TRBD2,CASRLAGGEQFF,TGCGCCAGCAGACTAGCGGGGGGTGAGCAGTTCTTC
TRBV5-5,15,once,TRBJ2-7,TRBD1,CASSLVDRGTYEQYF,TGTGCCAGCAGCCTAGTAGACAGGGGCACCTACGAGCAGTACTTC
TRBV10-3,12,.,TRBJ1-1,.,CAISGTNTEAFF,TGTGCCATCAGTGGGACGAACACTGAAGCTTTCTTT
TRBV7-8,13,.,TRBJ2-3,TRBD1,CASSTGQGDTQYF,TGTGCCAGCAGCACGGGACAGGGAGATACGCAGTATTTT
TRBV7-6,16,.,TRBJ1-2,TRBD1,CASTDRADLDYYGYTF,TGTGCCAGCACGGACAGGGCCGATCTGGATTACTATGGCTACACCTTC
TRBV11-2,17,.,TRBJ1-6,.,CASSFLIRGHQDSPLHF,TGTGCCAGCAGCTTCTTAATTCGGGGTCATCAGGATTCACCCCTCCACTTT
TRBV27,11,.,TRBJ2-7,.,CASSSAGEQYF,TGTGCCAGCAGTTCCGCCGGGGAGCAGTACTTC
TRBV9,13,.,TRBJ2-7,TRBD2,CASSPRGAYEQYF,TGTGCCAGCAGCCCGCGGGGGGCTTATGAGCAGTACTTC
TRBV29-1,11,.,TRBJ1-4,.,CSVWGTEKLFF,TGCAGCGTGTGGGGGACAGAAAAACTGTTTTTT
TRBV13,15,.,TRBJ2-3,TRBD2,CASSLGGSGSDTQYF,TGTGCCAGCAGCTTAGGAGGTAGCGGGTCAGATACGCAGTATTTT
TRBV30,13,.,TRBJ1-1,TRBD1,CAWSPGGSAEAFF,TGTGCCTGGAGTCCAGGGGGATCCGCTGAAGCTTTCTTT
TRBV28,15,.,TRBJ2-1,.,CASKAWEDSADEQFF,TGTGCCAGCAAGGCCTGGGAGGACTCGGCGGATGAGCAGTTCTTC
TRBV15,15,few,TRBJ2-5,.,CATSRDRGIQETQYF,TGTGCCACCAGCAGAGATCGTGGCATCCAAGAGACCCAGTACTTC
TRBV27,14,.,TRBJ2-1,TRBD2,CASSWTSGGYEQFF,TGTGCCAGCAGTTGGACTAGCGGGGGCTATGAGCAGTTCTTC
TRBV24-1,12,.,TRBJ2-2,.,CATSDFAGELFF,TGTGCCACCAGTGATTTTGCCGGGGAGCTGTTTTTT
TRBV14,17,.,TRBJ2-2,.,CASSQDLGHRTTGELFF,TGTGCCAGCAGCCAAGATCTGGGACATAGAACCACCGGGGAGCTGTTTTTT
TRBV5-4,17,.,TRBJ2-5,TRBD1,CASSLDPQGAAQETQYF,TGTGCCAGCAGCTTGGACCCACAGGGGGCGGCACAAGAGACCCAGTACTTC
TRBV7-9,16,.,TRBJ1-1,.,CASSSLEGTPNTEAFF,TGTGCCAGCAGCTCTCTCGAGGGCACTCCGAACACTGAAGCTTTCTTT
TRBV28,12,.,TRBJ2-7,.,CASSLPGSEQYF,TGTGCCAGCAGTTTACCCGGGTCCGAGCAGTACTTC
TRBV9,14,.,TRBJ1-5,.,CASSVEGGNQPQHF,TGTGCCAGCAGCGTAGAGGGGGGTAATCAGCCCCAGCATTTT
TRBV7-9,15,.,TRBJ2-3,.,CASSPPGGSTDTQYF,TGTGCCAGCAGCCCCCCCGGGGGATCGACAGATACGCAGTATTTT
TRBV7-9,13,.,TRBJ2-5,.,CASSLARGATQYF,TGTGCCAGCAGCTTAGCTAGGGGGGCGACCCAGTACTTC
TRBV12-3/TRBV12-4,14,.,TRBJ1-6,.,CASRALSYNSPLHF,TGTGCCAGCAGGGCGTTGTCCTATAATTCACCCCTCCATTTT
TRBV20-1,14,.,TRBJ2-1,TRBD2,CSASTSGGWDEQFF,TGCAGTGCTAGTACTAGCGGGGGCTGGGATGAGCAGTTCTTC
TRBV9,15,.,TRBJ2-3,TRBD2,CATATRGGSTDTQYF,TGTGCCACAGCAACCCGGGGGGGATCAACGGATACGCAGTATTTT
TRBV12-3/TRBV12-4,15,.,TRBJ1-2,TRBD1,CASSRSDRVDGGYTF,TGTGCCAGCAGCCGCTCGGACAGGGTCGATGGAGGCTACACCTTC